The clone carrying this T cell receptor (beta chain) was picked up a small number of times. TCRdb reprocessed the reads with MiXCR, giving one entry per CDR3 protein. Of 80,000 to 100,000 distinct CDR3 sequences listed, roughly 31% were seen once; the top ten hold 2% to 2.5%. This sample stems from a study of type 1 regulatory T cells. Study as a whole: An in vitro protocol generated T-allo10, a Tr1-enriched, alloantigen-specific CD4 T cell product.

With 5 bases removed from V and 2 bases from J, the gap between germline ends came to 13 bases. CDR1 and CDR2 (germline): SEHNR, FQNEAQ (reference sequence). The CDR3 consists of 14 residues. The clonotype comes from a human donor in good health. The sample taken for sequencing was CD4+ T cells, either the whole sample or a sorted fraction (not recorded which). V usage is TRBV7-9 and J usage is TRBJ2-7; D not resolved. The CDR3 loop reads CASSAYLGPYEQYF. In nucleotides, the CDR3 is TGTGCCAGCAGCGCCTATCTAGGGCCCTACGAGCAGTACTTC.